One sample yielded the 8 T cell receptor beta chains listed below, sequenced in a study of identical twins. TCRdb redid the calling of the 5' RACE reads with MiXCR, one entry per CDR3 protein. The sample consists of about 660,000 distinct CDR3 sequences, around 8.6% of them appearing once. The same sample was also studied in work on yellow fever vaccine responses in identical twins.

The specimen was PBMCs. These receptors all stem from a woman between 18 and 30 years old in good health.

In its sample, this clonotype was seen many times. In DNA form, the CDR3 reads TGCGCCAGCAGCTCGGGAGGACAGATTCACGAGCAGTACTTC. Amino acid sequence: CASSSGGQIHEQYF. The chain links TRBV5-1 to TRBJ2-7, with a weak D call TRBD2 (7 bases). V was trimmed by 3 bases and J by 5 bases, leaving 15 bases between them. Germline V CDR1 and CDR2: SGHRS, YFSETQ. This CDR3 spans 14 amino acids. The entire variable domain, with the rest obtained from reference TRBV5-1 and TRBJ2-7, is as follows: KAGVTQTPRYLIKTRGQQVTLSCSPISGHRSVSWYQQTPGQGLQFLFEYFSETQRNKGNFPGRFSGRQFSNSRSEMNVSTLELGDSALYLCASSSGGQIHEQYFGPGTRLTVT.

The table lists this clonotype with many counts. The rearrangement uses TRBV7-8 and TRBJ2-5; 9 nucleotides match TRBD1. The CDR3 extends over 16 amino acids. The V and J ends lost 4 bases and 5 bases, in that order; junction bases with no gene match: 11. The germline V gene has CDR1 SGHVS and CDR2 FQNEAQ. In DNA, the CDR3 is TGTGCCAGCAGCTCAGAGACCGGGACAGGGTCTGAGACCCAGTACTTC. Protein: CASSSETGTGSETQYF. The full variable domain, its missing parts supplied by reference TRBV7-8 and TRBJ2-5, is GAGVSQSPRYKVAKRGQDVALRCDPISGHVSLFWYQQALGQGPEFLTYFQNEAQLDKSGLPSDRFFAERPEGSVSTLKIQRTQQEDSAVYLCASSSETGTGSETQYFGPGTRLLVL.

There are a few counts of this clonotype. The V and J genes are TRBV29-1 and TRBJ2-3, with 7 bases matching TRBD2. Per germline, CDR1 SQVTM and CDR2 ANQGSEA. Losses at the gene ends were 4 bases for V and 6 bases for J; bases not matched to a gene: 10. The CDR3 loop spans 14 amino acids. CDR3 nucleotides: TGCAGCGTTGGGGTGGGGCGGGAGTTGGATACGCAGTATTTT. Its protein is CSVGVGRELDTQYF.

The rearrangement joins TRBV7-2 to TRBJ2-3; 10 bases map to TRBD2. Germline trimming cut 2 bases from V and 4 bases from J; bases unmatched to any gene: 6. This CDR3 region has 16 residues. In germline, CDR1 is SGHTA, CDR2 FQGNSA. The CDR3: CASSLSPSGRPDTQYF. The CDR3 coding sequence is TGTGCCAGCAGCTTATCTCCTAGCGGGAGACCAGATACGCAGTATTTT.

This clonotype was seen more than once but under ten times. The chain has TRBV24-1 and TRBJ2-1, with 7 bases matching TRBD1. Germline V lookup: CDR1 KGHDR, CDR2 SFDVKD. The V gene end was trimmed by 5 bases and the J gene end by 2 bases; junction bases not matched to a gene: 11. The CDR3 covers 17 residues. The CDR3 is CATSGRQGQRPYNEQFF. In DNA, the CDR3 is TGTGCCACCAGTGGAAGACAGGGTCAAAGACCCTACAATGAGCAGTTCTTC.

As for this clonotype: A much larger clone differs by one base, so this may be a read error. This sequence joins TRBV12-3 or TRBV12-4 and TRBJ2-3; 13 bases map to TRBD2. The CDR3 covers 16 residues. The ends lost 6 bases at V and 4 bases at J; junction bases unmatched: 7. The CDR3 coding sequence is TGTGCCAGCAGCCCGACTAGCGGGGGGAACGCAGATACGCAGTATTTT. Protein: CASSPTSGGNADTQYF.

Many counts were recorded for this clonotype. The rearrangement uses TRBV12-3 or TRBV12-4 and TRBJ2-1; the D gene is possibly TRBD1 (5 bases). The V end lost 2 bases, the J end lost 4 bases, and 15 bases lay between the germline ends. The CDR3 extends over 16 amino acids. In DNA form, the CDR3 reads TGTGCCAGCAGTTTATCGGCAGGACAAACTTACAATGAGCAGTTCTTC. As protein: CASSLSAGQTYNEQFF.

This clonotype was counted between two and nine times. V is TRBV5-5 and J is TRBJ2-3; the D is unclear. The CDR3 covers 14 residues. V was shortened by 1 base and J by 3 bases, with 9 bases between the two germline ends. CDR1 and CDR2 (germline): SGHKS, YYEKEE (reference sequence). The CDR3 DNA sequence: TGTGCCAGCAGCTTGCAGCTAGTAACAGATACGCAGTATTTT. It encodes CASSLQLVTDTQYF.